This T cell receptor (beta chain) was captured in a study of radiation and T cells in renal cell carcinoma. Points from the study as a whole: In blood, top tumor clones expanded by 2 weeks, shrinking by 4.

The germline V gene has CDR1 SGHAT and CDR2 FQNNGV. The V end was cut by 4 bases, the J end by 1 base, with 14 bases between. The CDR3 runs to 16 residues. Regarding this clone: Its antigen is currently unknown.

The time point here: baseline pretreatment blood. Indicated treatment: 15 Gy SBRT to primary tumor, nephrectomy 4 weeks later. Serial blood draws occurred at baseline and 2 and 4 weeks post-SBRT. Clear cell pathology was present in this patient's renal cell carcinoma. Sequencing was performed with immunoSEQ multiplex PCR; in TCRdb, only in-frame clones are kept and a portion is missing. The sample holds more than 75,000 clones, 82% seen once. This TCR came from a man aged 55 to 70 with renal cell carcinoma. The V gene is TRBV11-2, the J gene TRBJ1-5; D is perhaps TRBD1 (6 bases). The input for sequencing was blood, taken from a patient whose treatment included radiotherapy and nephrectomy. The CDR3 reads CASSSIRGTSNQPQHF. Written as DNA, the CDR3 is TGTGCCAGCAGCTCAATCAGGGGTACCAGCAATCAGCCCCAGCATTTT.